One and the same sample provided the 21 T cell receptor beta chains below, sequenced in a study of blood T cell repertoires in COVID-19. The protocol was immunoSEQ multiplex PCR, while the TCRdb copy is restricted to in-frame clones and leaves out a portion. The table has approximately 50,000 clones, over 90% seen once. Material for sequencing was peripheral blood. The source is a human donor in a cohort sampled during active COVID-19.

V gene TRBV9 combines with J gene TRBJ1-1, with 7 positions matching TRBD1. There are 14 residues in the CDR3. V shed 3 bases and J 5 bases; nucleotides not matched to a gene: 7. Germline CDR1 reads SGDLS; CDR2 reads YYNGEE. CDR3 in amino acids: CASSADRVDTEAFF. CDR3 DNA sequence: TGTGCCAGCAGCGCAGACAGGGTGGATACTGAAGCTTTCTTT.

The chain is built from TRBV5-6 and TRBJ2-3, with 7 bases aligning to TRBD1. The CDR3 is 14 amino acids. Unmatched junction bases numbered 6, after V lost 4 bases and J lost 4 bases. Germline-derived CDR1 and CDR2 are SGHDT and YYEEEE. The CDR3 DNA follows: TGTGCCAGCAGCGGAACAGGGGCTGCAGATACGCAGTATTTT. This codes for CASSGTGAADTQYF.

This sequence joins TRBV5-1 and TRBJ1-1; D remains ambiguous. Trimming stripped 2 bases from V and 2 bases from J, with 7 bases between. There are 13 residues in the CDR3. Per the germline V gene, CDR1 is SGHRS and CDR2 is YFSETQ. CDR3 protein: CASSFTLNTEAFF. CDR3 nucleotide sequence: TGCGCCAGCAGCTTTACTTTAAACACTGAAGCTTTCTTT.

The CDR3 nucleotides are TGTGCCACCAGCAGAGTTAACAGGGGCTACGAGCAGTACTTC. Encoded protein: CATSRVNRGYEQYF. The V gene is TRBV15, the J gene TRBJ2-7; 7 nucleotides match TRBD1. The CDR3 consists of 14 residues. V lost 1 base and J lost 3; bases outside the gene matches: 3. CDR1 and CDR2 from the germline V gene are LNHNV and YYDKDF (reference sequence). The variable domain in full, completed from reference TRBV15 and TRBJ2-7, reads DAMVIQNPRYQVTQFGKPVTLSCSQTLNHNVMYWYQQKSSQAPKLLFHYYDKDFNNEADTPDNFQSRRPNTSFCFLDIRSPGLGDTAMYLCATSRVNRGYEQYFGPGTRLTVT.

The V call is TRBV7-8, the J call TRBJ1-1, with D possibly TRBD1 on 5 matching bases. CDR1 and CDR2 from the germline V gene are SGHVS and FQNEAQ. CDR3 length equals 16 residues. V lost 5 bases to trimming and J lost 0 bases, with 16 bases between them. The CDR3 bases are TGTGCCAGCAGCAGCGGGACGGAACTCATGAACACTGAAGCTTTCTTT. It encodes CASSSGTELMNTEAFF.

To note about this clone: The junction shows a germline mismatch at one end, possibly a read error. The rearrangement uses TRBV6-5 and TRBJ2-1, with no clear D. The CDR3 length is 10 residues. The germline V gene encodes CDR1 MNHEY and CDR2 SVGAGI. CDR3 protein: CASNYPGQFF. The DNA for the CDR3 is TGTGCCAGCAATTACCCAGGCCAGTTCTTC.

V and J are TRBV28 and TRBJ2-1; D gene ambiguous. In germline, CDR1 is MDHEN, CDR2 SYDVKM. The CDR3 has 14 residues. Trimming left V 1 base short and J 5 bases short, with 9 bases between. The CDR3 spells CASSLSWQNNEQFF. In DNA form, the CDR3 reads TGTGCCAGCAGTTTATCTTGGCAGAACAATGAGCAGTTCTTC.

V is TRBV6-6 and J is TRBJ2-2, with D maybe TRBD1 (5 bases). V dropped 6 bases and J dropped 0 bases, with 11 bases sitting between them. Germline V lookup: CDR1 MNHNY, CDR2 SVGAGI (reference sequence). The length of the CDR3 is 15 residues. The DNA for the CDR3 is TGTGCCAGCAGCCCGACAGAGACGAACACCGGGGAGCTGTTTTTT. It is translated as CASSPTETNTGELFF.

CDR3 protein: CASNSNSGSYTF. CDR3 DNA sequence: TGTGCCAGCAACAGCAACTCAGGCAGCTACACCTTC. V and J are TRBV6-6 and TRBJ1-2, with D unresolved. Germline V CDR1 and CDR2: MNHNY, SVGAGI (reference sequence). V lost 7 bases and J lost 9, with 15 bases in between. The CDR3 sequence is 12 residues long.

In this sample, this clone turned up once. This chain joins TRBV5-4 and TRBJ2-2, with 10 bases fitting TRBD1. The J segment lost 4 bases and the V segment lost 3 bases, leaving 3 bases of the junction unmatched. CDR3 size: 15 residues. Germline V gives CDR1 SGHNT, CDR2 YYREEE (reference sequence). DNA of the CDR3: TGTGCCAGCAGCTCGGACAGGGGGAGCACCGGGGAGCTGTTTTTT. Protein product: CASSSDRGSTGELFF.

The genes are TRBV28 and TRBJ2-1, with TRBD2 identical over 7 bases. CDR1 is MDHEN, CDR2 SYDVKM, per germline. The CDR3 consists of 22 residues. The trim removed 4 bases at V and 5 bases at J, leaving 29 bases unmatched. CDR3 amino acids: CASSWILGIGRDQGGRDNEQFF. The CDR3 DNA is TGTGCCAGCAGTTGGATCCTAGGTATTGGGCGCGATCAAGGAGGGAGGGACAATGAGCAGTTCTTC. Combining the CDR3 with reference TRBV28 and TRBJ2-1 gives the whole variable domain DVKVTQSSRYLVKRTGEKVFLECVQDMDHENMFWYRQDPGLGLRLIYFSYDVKMKEKGDIPEGYSVSREKKERFSLILESASTNQTSMYLCASSWILGIGRDQGGRDNEQFFGPGTRLTVL.

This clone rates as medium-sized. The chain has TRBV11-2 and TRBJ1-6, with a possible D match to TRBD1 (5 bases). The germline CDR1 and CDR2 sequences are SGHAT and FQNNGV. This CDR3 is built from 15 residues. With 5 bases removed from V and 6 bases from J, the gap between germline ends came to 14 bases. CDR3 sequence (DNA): TGTGCCAGCAGCCCTTACGGGGGGGTTAATTCACCCCTCCACTTT. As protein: CASSPYGGVNSPLHF.

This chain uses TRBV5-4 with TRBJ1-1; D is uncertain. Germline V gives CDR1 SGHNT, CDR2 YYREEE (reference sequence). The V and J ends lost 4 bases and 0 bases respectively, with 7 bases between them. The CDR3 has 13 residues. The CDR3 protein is CASSPGMNTEAFF. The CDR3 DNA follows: TGTGCCAGCAGCCCCGGGATGAACACTGAAGCTTTCTTT. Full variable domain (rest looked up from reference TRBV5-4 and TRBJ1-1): ETGVTQSPTHLIKTRGQQVTLRCSSQSGHNTVSWYQQALGQGPQFIFQYYREEENGRGNFPPRFSGLQFPNYSSELNVNALELDDSALYLCASSPGMNTEAFFGQGTRLTVV.

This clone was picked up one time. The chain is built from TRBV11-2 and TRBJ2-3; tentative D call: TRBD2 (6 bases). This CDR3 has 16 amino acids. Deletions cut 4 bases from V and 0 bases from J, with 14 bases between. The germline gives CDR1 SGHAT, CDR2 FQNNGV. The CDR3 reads CASSWGGGASTDTQYF. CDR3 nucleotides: TGTGCCAGCAGCTGGGGTGGAGGGGCTAGCACAGATACGCAGTATTTT.

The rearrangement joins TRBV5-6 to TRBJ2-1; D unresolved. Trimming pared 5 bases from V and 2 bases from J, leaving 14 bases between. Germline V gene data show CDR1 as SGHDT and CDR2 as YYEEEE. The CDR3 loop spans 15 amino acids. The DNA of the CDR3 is TGTGCCAGCAGTTCCAAGTTCACAGCCTACAATGAGCAGTTCTTC. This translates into CASSSKFTAYNEQFF.

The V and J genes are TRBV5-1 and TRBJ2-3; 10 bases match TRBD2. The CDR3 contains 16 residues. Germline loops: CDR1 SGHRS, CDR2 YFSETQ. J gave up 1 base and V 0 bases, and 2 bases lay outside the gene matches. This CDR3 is CASSLELAGRTDTQYF. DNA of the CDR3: TGCGCCAGCAGCTTGGAACTAGCGGGACGCACAGATACGCAGTATTTT.

The CDR3 loop reads CASSFSGQGLRGTQYF. The DNA for the CDR3 is TGTGCCAGCAGTTTTTCAGGACAGGGCTTGAGGGGTACGCAGTATTTT. J is TRBJ2-3 and V is TRBV28, with 8 positions matching TRBD1. The CDR3 runs 16 residues. V gave up 3 bases and J gave up 8 bases; unmatched junction bases: 13. Germline CDR1 and CDR2: MDHEN and SYDVKM.

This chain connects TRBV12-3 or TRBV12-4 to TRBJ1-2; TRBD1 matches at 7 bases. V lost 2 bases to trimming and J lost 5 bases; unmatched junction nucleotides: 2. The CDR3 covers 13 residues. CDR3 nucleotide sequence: TGTGCCAGCAGTTTACGGGACAGTTATGGCTACACCTTC. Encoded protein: CASSLRDSYGYTF.

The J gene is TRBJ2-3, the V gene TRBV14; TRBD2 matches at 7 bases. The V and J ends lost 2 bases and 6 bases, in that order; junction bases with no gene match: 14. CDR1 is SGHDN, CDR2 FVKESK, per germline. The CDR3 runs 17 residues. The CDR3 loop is CASSQISKGRDLDTQYF. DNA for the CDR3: TGTGCCAGCAGCCAAATTTCGAAAGGGAGGGACTTGGATACGCAGTATTTT. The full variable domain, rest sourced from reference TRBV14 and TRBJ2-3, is EAGVTQFPSHSVIEKGQTVTLRCDPISGHDNLYWYRRVMGKEIKFLLHFVKESKQDESGMPNNRFLAERTGGTYSTLKVQPAELEDSGVYFCASSQISKGRDLDTQYFGPGTRLTVL.

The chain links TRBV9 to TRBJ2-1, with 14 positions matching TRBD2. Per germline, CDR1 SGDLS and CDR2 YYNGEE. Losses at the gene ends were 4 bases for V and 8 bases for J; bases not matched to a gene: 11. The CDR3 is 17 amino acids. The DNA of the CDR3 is TGTGCCAGCAGCCATACCGGGACTAGCGGGAGCATCGATGAGCAGTTCTTC. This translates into CASSHTGTSGSIDEQFF.

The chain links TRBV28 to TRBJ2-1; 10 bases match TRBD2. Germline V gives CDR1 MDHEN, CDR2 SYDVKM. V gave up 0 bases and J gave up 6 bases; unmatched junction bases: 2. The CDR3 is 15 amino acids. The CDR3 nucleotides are TGTGCCAGCAGTTTATGGCTAGCGGGAGTCAATGAGCAGTTCTTC. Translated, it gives CASSLWLAGVNEQFF.